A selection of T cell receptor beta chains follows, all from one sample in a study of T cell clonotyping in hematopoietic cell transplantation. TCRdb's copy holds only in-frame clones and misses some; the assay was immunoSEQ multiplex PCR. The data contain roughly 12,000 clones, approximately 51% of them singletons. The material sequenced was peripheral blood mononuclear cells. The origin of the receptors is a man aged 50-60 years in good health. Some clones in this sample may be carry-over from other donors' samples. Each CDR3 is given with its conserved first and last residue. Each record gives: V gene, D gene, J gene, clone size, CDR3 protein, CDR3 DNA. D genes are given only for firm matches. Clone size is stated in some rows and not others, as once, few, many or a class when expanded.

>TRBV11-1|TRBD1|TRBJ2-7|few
CASSPDRGHEQYF
TGTGCCAGCAGCCCTGACAGGGGCCACGAGCAGTACTTC
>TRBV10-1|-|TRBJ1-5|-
CASSGQSNQPQHF
TGCGCCAGCAGTGGACAGAGCAATCAGCCCCAGCATTTT
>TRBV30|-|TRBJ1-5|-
CAWSVGRGREVNLDQPQHF
TGTGCCTGGAGTGTAGGTCGGGGCAGGGAGGTAAATCTGGATCAGCCCCAGCATTTT
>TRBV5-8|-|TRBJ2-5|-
CASSPGRPRETQYF
TGTGCCAGCAGCCCGGGGAGGCCCCGGGAGACCCAGTACTTC
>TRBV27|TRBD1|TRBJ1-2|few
CASSLSTGYGYTF
TGTGCCAGCAGTTTATCGACAGGGTATGGCTACACCTTC
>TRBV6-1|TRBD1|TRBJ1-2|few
CASSERTGSYGYTF
TGTGCCAGCAGTGAAAGGACAGGGTCCTATGGCTACACCTTC
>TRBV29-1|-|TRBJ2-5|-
CSVEDWLGGKETQYF
TGCAGCGTTGAAGATTGGCTGGGCGGTAAAGAGACCCAGTACTTC
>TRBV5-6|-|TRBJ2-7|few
CASSLPPFHEQYF
TGTGCCAGCAGCTTACCGCCTTTCCACGAGCAGTACTTC
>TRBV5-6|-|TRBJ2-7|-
CASSLASEQYF
TGTGCCAGCAGCTTGGCATCCGAGCAGTACTTC
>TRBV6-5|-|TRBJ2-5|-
CASSYGFLIGGQYF
TGTGCCAGCAGTTACGGATTCTTAATCGGTGGGCAGTACTTC
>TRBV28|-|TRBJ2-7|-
CASSWSGTPYEQYF
TGTGCCAGCAGTTGGTCCGGGACACCCTACGAGCAGTACTTC
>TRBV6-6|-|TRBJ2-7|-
CASSLLGDSYEQYF
TGTGCCAGCAGCTTACTCGGGGACTCCTACGAGCAGTACTTC
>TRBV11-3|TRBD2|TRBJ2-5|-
CASSPGGSGETQYF
TGTGCCAGCAGCCCGGGGGGAAGCGGTGAGACCCAGTACTTC
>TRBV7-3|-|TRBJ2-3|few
CASSPIPMSTQYF
TGTGCCAGCAGCCCGATCCCTATGAGTACGCAGTATTTT
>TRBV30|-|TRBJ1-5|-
CAWSVGHSNQPQHF
TGTGCCTGGAGTGTAGGGCACAGCAATCAGCCCCAGCATTTT
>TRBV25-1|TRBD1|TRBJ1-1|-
CASRTGGRNTEAFF
TGTGCCAGCAGAACAGGGGGAAGGAACACTGAAGCTTTCTTT
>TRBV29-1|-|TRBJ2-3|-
CSVRGGPDTQYF
TGCAGCGTTCGTGGGGGGCCAGATACGCAGTATTTT
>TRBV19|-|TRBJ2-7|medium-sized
CASSIGLNSYEQYF
TGTGCCAGTAGTATTGGATTAAACTCCTACGAGCAGTACTTC
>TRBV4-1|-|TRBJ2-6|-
CASSQVGGTRGANVLTF
TGCGCCAGCAGCCAAGTCGGAGGGACAAGGGGGGCCAACGTCCTGACTTTC
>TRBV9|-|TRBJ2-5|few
CASSSGEGVETQYF
TGTGCCAGCAGCTCTGGGGAGGGGGTGGAGACCCAGTACTTC
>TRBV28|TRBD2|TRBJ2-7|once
CASSPHLAGVTEQYF
TGTGCCAGCAGTCCCCACCTAGCGGGAGTAACCGAGCAGTACTTC
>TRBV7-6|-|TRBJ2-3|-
CASSLAQITDTQYF
TGTGCCAGCAGCTTAGCCCAGATCACAGATACGCAGTATTTT
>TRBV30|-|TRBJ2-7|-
CAWVSNRARYEQYF
TGTGCCTGGGTCTCTAACAGGGCTCGGTACGAGCAGTACTTC
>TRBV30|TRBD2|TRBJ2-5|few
CAWRGLAENQETQYF
TGTGCCTGGAGGGGACTAGCGGAGAACCAAGAGACCCAGTACTTC
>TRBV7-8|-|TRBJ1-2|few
CASSSTVNYGYTF
TGTGCCAGCAGCTCAACAGTAAACTATGGCTACACCTTC
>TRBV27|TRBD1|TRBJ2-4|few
CASSLNRGTDIQYF
TGTGCCAGCAGTTTGAACAGGGGTACGGACATTCAGTACTTC
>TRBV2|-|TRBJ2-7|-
CASSEAGHSRYEQYF
TGTGCCAGCAGTGAAGCGGGACACTCTCGCTACGAGCAGTACTTC
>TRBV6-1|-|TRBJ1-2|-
CASSEASETTRGYTF
TGTGCCAGCAGTGAAGCGTCAGAAACTACTCGGGGCTACACCTTC
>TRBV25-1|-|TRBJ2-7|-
CASSDQGYYEQYF
TGTGCCAGCAGTGACCAGGGATACTACGAGCAGTACTTC
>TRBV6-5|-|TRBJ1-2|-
CASSYGERRILGGYTF
TGTGCCAGCAGTTACGGGGAGAGAAGGATTCTCGGGGGCTACACCTTC
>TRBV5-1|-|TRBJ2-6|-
CASSLEGVGANVLTF
TGCGCCAGCAGCTTGGAAGGGGTTGGGGCCAACGTCCTGACTTTC
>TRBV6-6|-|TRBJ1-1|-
CASSSGMTEAFF
TGTGCCAGCAGTTCCGGGATGACTGAAGCTTTCTTT
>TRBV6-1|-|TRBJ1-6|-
CASRSGDKDSPLHF
TGTGCCAGCAGGTCCGGGGACAAGGATTCACCCCTCCACTTT
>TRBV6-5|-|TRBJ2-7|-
CASSYRDTGPYEQYF
TGTGCCAGCAGTTACCGGGACACAGGCCCCTACGAGCAGTACTTC
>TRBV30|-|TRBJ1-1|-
CAWTGALNTEAFF
TGTGCCTGGACCGGGGCCTTGAACACTGAAGCTTTCTTT
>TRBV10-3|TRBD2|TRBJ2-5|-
CAAPLAGGETQYF
TGTGCCGCACCTCTAGCGGGGGGAGAGACCCAGTACTTC
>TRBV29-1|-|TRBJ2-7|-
CSVEGRAPTEQYF
TGCAGCGTTGAGGGCAGGGCACCGACCGAGCAGTACTTC
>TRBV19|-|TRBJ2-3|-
CASSISLGSQYF
TGTGCCAGTAGTATATCGCTAGGATCGCAGTATTTT
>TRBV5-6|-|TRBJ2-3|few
CASSLAGGTGSGYF
TGTGCCAGCAGCTTGGCGGGGGGGACAGGGTCGGGGTATTTT
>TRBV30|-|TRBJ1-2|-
CAWTLRGGYTF
TGTGCCTGGACCTTACGTGGTGGCTACACCTTC
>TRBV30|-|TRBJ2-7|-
CAWSNRVDNEQYF
TGTGCCTGGTCGAACAGGGTTGATAACGAGCAGTACTTC
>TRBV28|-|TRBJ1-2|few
CASSPAGFYGYTF
TGTGCCAGCAGTCCGGCCGGCTTCTATGGCTACACCTTC
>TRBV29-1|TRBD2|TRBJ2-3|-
CSVLLAPFTDTQYF
TGCAGCGTCCTACTAGCGCCATTCACAGATACGCAGTATTTT
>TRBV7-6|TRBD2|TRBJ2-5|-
CASSLEAGGLETQYF
TGTGCCAGCAGCTTAGAAGCGGGGGGGCTTGAGACCCAGTACTTC
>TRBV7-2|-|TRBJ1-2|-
CASSSRGENYGCTF
TGTGCCAGCAGCTCAAGGGGGGAGAACTATGGCTGCACCTTC
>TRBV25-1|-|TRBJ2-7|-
CASSPVGGYEQYF
TGTGCCAGCAGTCCCGTTGGTGGCTACGAGCAGTACTTC
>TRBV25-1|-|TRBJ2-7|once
CASSEGTEREQYF
TGTGCCAGCAGTGAGGGGACCGAGAGAGAGCAGTACTTC
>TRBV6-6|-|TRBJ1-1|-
CASSYSRQGTEAFF
TGTGCCAGCAGTTACTCCCGGCAAGGCACTGAAGCTTTCTTT
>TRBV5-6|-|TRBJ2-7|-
CASSSGGEQYF
TGTGCCAGCAGCTCTGGGGGGGAGCAGTACTTC
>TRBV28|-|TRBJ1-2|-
CASSGLGGALYGYTF
TGTGCCAGCAGTGGTCTAGGGGGGGCCCTCTATGGCTACACCTTC
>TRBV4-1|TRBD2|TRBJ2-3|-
CASSREREGRTQYF
TGCGCCAGCAGCAGAGAGCGGGAGGGGCGTACGCAGTATTTT
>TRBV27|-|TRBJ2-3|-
CASSTADPGTDTQYF
TGTGCCAGCAGTACCGCCGACCCAGGGACAGATACGCAGTATTTT
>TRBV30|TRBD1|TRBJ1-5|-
CAWSPGQGNQPQHF
TGTGCCTGGAGTCCCGGACAGGGCAATCAGCCCCAGCATTTT
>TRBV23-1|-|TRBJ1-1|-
CGHPTEAFF
TGCGGACACCCCACTGAAGCTTTCTTT
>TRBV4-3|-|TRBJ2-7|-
CASSQDRSGSYEQYF
TGCGCCAGCAGCCAAGATAGGTCAGGCTCCTACGAGCAGTACTTC
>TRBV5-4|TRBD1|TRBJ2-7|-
CASSLAVTGYHEQYF
TGTGCCAGCAGCTTGGCAGTGACAGGGTACCACGAGCAGTACTTC
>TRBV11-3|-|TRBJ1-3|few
CASSWDASSGNTIYF
TGTGCCAGCAGCTGGGACGCGAGCTCTGGAAACACCATATATTTT